The 32 T cell receptor beta chains reported below all come from one sample, sequenced in a study of blood T cell repertoires in COVID-19. Measured with immunoSEQ multiplex PCR; TCRdb has only the in-frame clones, and not every one. Here the sample spans about 230,000 clones, about 85% being singletons. The sequencing sample was made of peripheral blood. The source is a woman younger than 35 who had recovered from COVID-19.

This clone came up a few times. The V call is TRBV5-1, the J call TRBJ1-1; no definite D call. Deletions cut 0 bases from V and 1 base from J, with 7 bases between. This CDR3 contains 14 residues. The germline gives CDR1 SGHRS, CDR2 YFSETQ. The DNA for the CDR3 is TGCGCCAGCAGCTTGGCCGCGGGGAACACTGAAGCTTTCTTT. As protein: CASSLAAGNTEAFF.

The chain links TRBV21-1 to TRBJ2-1; TRBD2, the table's D call, was not compared with the DNA. TRBV21-1 is flagged as a pseudogene. The length of the CDR3 is 15 residues. The CDR3 protein is CATGEGEGTYNEQFF. CDR3 coding DNA: TGTGCCACCGGGGAGGGGGAGGGCACCTACAATGAGCAGTTCTTC.

V gene TRBV25-1 combines with J gene TRBJ2-5; 8 nucleotides align to TRBD2. Germline V gene data show CDR1 as MGHDK and CDR2 as SYGVNS. V was pared by 4 bases and J by 5 bases, with 9 bases of the junction left unmatched. This CDR3 has 15 amino acids. This chain's CDR3 is CASSVGLAGGETQYF. DNA of the CDR3: TGTGCCAGCAGTGTTGGTCTAGCGGGCGGGGAGACCCAGTACTTC.

V usage is TRBV10-3 and J usage is TRBJ2-3; 11 nucleotides align to TRBD2. The CDR3 is made up of 18 amino acids. The junction had 11 bases not matched to a gene; V was cut back by 3 bases and J by 3 bases. Germline values: CDR1 ENHRY, CDR2 SYGVKD. CDR3 in amino acids: CAISERLAGIGVTDTQYF. For the CDR3, the DNA is TGTGCCATCAGTGAACGACTAGCGGGAATTGGGGTAACAGATACGCAGTATTTT.

The table lists this clone with a few counts. The chain employs TRBV28 and TRBJ1-6, with D possibly matching TRBD1 (5 bases). Trimming left V 1 base short and J 0 bases short, with 10 bases between. Germline V lookup: CDR1 MDHEN, CDR2 SYDVKM. CDR3 length equals 17 residues. CDR3 nucleotides: TGTGCCAGCAGTTTATCGGGACTGAGCTCCTATAATTCACCCCTCCACTTT. Amino acid sequence: CASSLSGLSSYNSPLHF.

The chain uses TRBV5-1 and TRBJ2-7; D is perhaps TRBD1 (6 bases). From germline, CDR1 is SGHRS and CDR2 YFSETQ. The V end was cut by 0 bases, the J end by 3 bases, with 13 bases between. There are 15 residues in the CDR3. CDR3 nucleotides: TGCGCCAGCAGCTTGGCAGGGGACCGGGGCTACGAGCAGTACTTC. Its translation is CASSLAGDRGYEQYF.

The chain uses TRBV5-6 and TRBJ2-3, with 8 bases identical to TRBD1. From germline, CDR1 is SGHDT and CDR2 YYEEEE. This CDR3 comprises 14 residues. Trimming cost V 6 bases and J 4 bases; bases outside gene matches: 7. The DNA of the CDR3 is TGTGCCAGCATCATCACGGGACAGGCAGATACGCAGTATTTT. Translated, it gives CASIITGQADTQYF.

The chain has TRBV7-9 and TRBJ1-2, with D possibly matching TRBD1 (6 bases). CDR1 SEHNR and CDR2 FQNEAQ come from the germline V gene (reference sequence). The CDR3 runs 15 residues. The ends were cut back, 1 base at V and 5 bases at J, with 14 bases in the middle. CDR3 sequence (DNA): TGTGCCAGCAGCTTAGGGGCAGGGGTTAGTTATGGCTACACCTTC. This codes for CASSLGAGVSYGYTF. Filled out from reference TRBV7-9 and TRBJ1-2, the complete variable domain reads DTGVSQNPRHKITKRGQNVTFRCDPISEHNRLYWYRQTLGQGPEFLTYFQNEAQLEKSRLLSDRFSAERPKGSFSTLEIQRTEQGDSAMYLCASSLGAGVSYGYTFGSGTRLTVV.

This clone has a single count. The chain links TRBV5-6 to TRBJ1-5; 7 bases map to TRBD1. After removal of 0 bases from V and 0 bases from J, the junction contained 9 bases not matched to a gene. The CDR3 is 18 residues long. Germline CDR1 and CDR2: SGHDT and YYEEEE. As DNA, the CDR3 is TGTGCCAGCAGCTTGGGCCAGGGGGTACTCTATAGCAATCAGCCCCAGCATTTT. This translates into CASSLGQGVLYSNQPQHF.

The chain employs TRBV10-3 and TRBJ1-2; the match to TRBD1 covers 7 bases. Looked up from germline, CDR1 is ENHRY and CDR2 is SYGVKD. The length of the CDR3 is 12 residues. V dropped 6 bases and J dropped 7; count of bases not matched to a gene: 5. The CDR3 DNA is TGTGCCATCAGAGAGACAGGGAGTGGCTACACCTTC. Its translation: CAIRETGSGYTF.

This clone was seen more than once but under ten times. The chain links TRBV29-1 to TRBJ2-6, with a possible D match to TRBD1 (5 bases). This CDR3 is 13 amino acids long. Germline V gives CDR1 SQVTM, CDR2 ANQGSEA. CDR3 DNA sequence: TGCAGTACGACAGACTCTGGGGCCAACGTCCTGACTTTC. Translating gives CSTTDSGANVLTF.

This clone showed up just once. This sequence joins TRBV12-3 or TRBV12-4 and TRBJ2-3; D is ambiguous. V was clipped by 6 bases and J by 3 bases, with 7 bases between them. There are 12 residues in the CDR3. Here the CDR3 reads CASRRYTDTQYF. The CDR3 DNA sequence: TGTGCCAGCAGGCGATATACAGATACGCAGTATTTT.

The rearrangement links TRBV29-1 to TRBJ1-2, with TRBD1 matching 8 bases. The CDR3 extends over 15 amino acids. The germline V gene has CDR1 SQVTM and CDR2 ANQGSEA. After removal of 3 bases from V and 4 bases from J, the junction contained 10 bases not matched to a gene. CDR3 nucleotide sequence: TGCAGCGTTGATACCCGTCCAGGGGGCATCTATGGCTACACCTTC. This codes for CSVDTRPGGIYGYTF.

The V gene is TRBV18, the J gene TRBJ1-2, with 11 bases identical to TRBD1. The ends lost 4 bases at V and 4 bases at J; junction bases unmatched: 8. Germline values: CDR1 KGHSH, CDR2 LQKENI. The CDR3 is made up of 16 amino acids. Here the CDR3 DNA reads TGTGCCAGCTCACTCGGACAGGGGGCGCTCGGCTATGGCTACACCTTC. Translation gives CASSLGQGALGYGYTF.

The V and J genes are TRBV28 and TRBJ2-5, with 9 bases fitting TRBD1. The CDR3 runs 15 residues. The germline gives CDR1 MDHEN, CDR2 SYDVKM. Unmatched junction bases numbered 8, after V lost 4 bases and J lost 5 bases. This CDR3 reads CASSSQGAGSETQYF. The CDR3 coding sequence is TGTGCCAGCAGTTCACAGGGGGCTGGTTCGGAGACCCAGTACTTC.

The chain couples TRBV3-1 (or the pseudogene TRBV3-2) to TRBJ2-5; 11 bases agree with TRBD1. The J segment lost 3 bases and the V segment lost 4 bases, leaving 4 bases of the junction unmatched. Germline CDR1 and CDR2: LGHDT and YNNKEL (reference sequence). The CDR3 has 15 residues. DNA for the CDR3: TGTGCCAGCAGCCTTCCGGGACAGGGGGAAGAGACCCAGTACTTC. It codes for CASSLPGQGEETQYF.

The rearrangement joins TRBV6-2 or TRBV6-3 to TRBJ2-2; the match to TRBD2 covers 14 bases. Per the germline V gene, CDR1 is MNHEY and CDR2 is SVGEGT. CDR3 size: 18 residues. V was pared by 6 bases and J by 6 bases, with 12 bases of the junction left unmatched. The CDR3 sequence: CASSNQFGTSGSAGELFF. As DNA, the CDR3 is TGTGCCAGCAGCAATCAGTTTGGGACTAGCGGGAGCGCCGGGGAGCTGTTTTTT.

This chain uses TRBV5-4 with TRBJ2-7; TRBD1 agrees at 9 bases. This CDR3 region has 15 residues. Germline V gives CDR1 SGHNT, CDR2 YYREEE (reference sequence). The junction had 4 bases not matched to a gene; V was cut back by 3 bases and J by 0 bases. CDR3 loop: CASSSDRGSSYEQYF. The CDR3 DNA reads as TGTGCCAGCAGCTCAGACAGGGGGAGCTCCTACGAGCAGTACTTC.

The chain recombines TRBV5-6 with TRBJ1-1, with no clear D. The CDR3 runs to 13 residues. The germline V and J ends were trimmed by 3 bases and 0 bases, with 6 bases remaining between them. CDR1 and CDR2 (germline): SGHDT, YYEEEE. The CDR3 region has the DNA TGTGCCAGCAGCTATTCGTTGAACACTGAAGCTTTCTTT. Translation: CASSYSLNTEAFF.

This sequence joins TRBV18 and TRBJ1-1, with D unclear. Trimming removed 1 base at V and 1 base at J, with 13 bases between. Germline CDR1 reads KGHSH; CDR2 reads LQKENI. CDR3 size: 16 residues. Written as DNA, the CDR3 is TGTGCCAGCTCACCACGCCTCGGAGGCGGGAACACTGAAGCTTTCTTT. It yields the protein CASSPRLGGGNTEAFF.

The J gene is TRBJ2-7, the V gene TRBV13, with 14 bases lining up with TRBD2. V gave up 2 bases and J gave up 7 bases; unmatched junction bases: 7. In germline, CDR1 is PRHDT, CDR2 FYEKMQ (reference sequence). This CDR3 is 16 amino acids long. CDR3 coding DNA: TGTGCCAGCAGCTTACCGGGACTAGCGGGAGTTGGGGAGCAGTACTTC. Amino acid sequence: CASSLPGLAGVGEQYF.

The chain is built from TRBV7-6 and TRBJ1-1; D is unclear. The V and J ends lost 1 base and 4 bases respectively, with 7 bases between them. This CDR3 is 13 amino acids long. Germline-derived CDR1 and CDR2 are SGHVS and FNYEAQ. The CDR3, as DNA: TGTGCCAGCAGCTTAGGTGGAGGCACTGAAGCTTTCTTT. Protein product: CASSLGGGTEAFF.

The chain recombines TRBV5-1 with TRBJ1-3, with TRBD1 matching 7 bases. The CDR3 totals 15 residues. Germline V gene lookup returns CDR1 SGHRS and CDR2 YFSETQ. The V segment lost 3 bases and the J segment 3 bases; nucleotides outside the gene matches: 6. For the CDR3, the DNA is TGCGCCAGCAGCTGGGACAGTACACTTGGAAACACCATATATTTT. Encoded protein: CASSWDSTLGNTIYF.

V usage is TRBV30 and J usage is TRBJ2-1, with unresolved D. The length of the CDR3 is 10 residues. Trimming stripped 3 bases from V and 8 bases from J, with 5 bases between. Germline V gene lookup returns CDR1 GTSNPN and CDR2 SVGIG (reference sequence). The CDR3 sequence is CAWRIYEQFF. CDR3 bases: TGTGCCTGGAGAATATATGAGCAGTTCTTC.

V is TRBV9 and J is TRBJ1-2, with a tentative D call TRBD1 (6 bases). Trimming removed 5 bases at V and 8 bases at J, with 10 bases between. Germline V gene sequence: CDR1 SGDLS, CDR2 YYNGEE. This CDR3 spans 11 amino acids. CDR3 protein: CASRGAKGYTF. The DNA for the CDR3 is TGTGCCAGCAGGGGGGCAAAAGGCTACACCTTC.

The chain joins TRBV4-1 to TRBJ1-2, with a tentative D call TRBD1 (6 bases). The CDR3 has 16 residues. Germline values: CDR1 MGHRA, CDR2 YSYEKL. V gave up 0 bases and J gave up 5 bases, with 16 bases separating them. Here the CDR3 reads CASSQDPGGRGYGYTF. CDR3 coding DNA: TGCGCCAGCAGCCAAGATCCCGGGGGGCGAGGGTATGGCTACACCTTC.

The chain recombines TRBV4-3 with TRBJ2-1; D uncertain. The V gene's germline CDR1 is LGHNA and CDR2 YSLEER. Trimming left V 0 bases short and J 12 bases short, with 21 bases between. CDR3 length equals 16 residues. CDR3 nucleotides: TGCGCCAGCAGCCAAGATTTGGCTAGTTACCAGAAAGGGCAGTTCTTC. Translating gives CASSQDLASYQKGQFF.

This CDR3 is CASSILQGQYEQYF. DNA of the CDR3: TGTGCCAGTAGTATCCTCCAGGGGCAGTACGAGCAGTACTTC. The V and J genes are TRBV19 and TRBJ2-7; D may be TRBD1 (6 bases). With 3 bases removed from V and 4 bases from J, the gap between germline ends came to 13 bases. The germline V gene encodes CDR1 LNHDA and CDR2 SQIVND (reference sequence). The CDR3 covers 14 residues.

This sequence joins TRBV2 and TRBJ1-5; 8 bases line up with TRBD1. The germline CDR1 and CDR2 sequences are SNHLY and FYNNEI. The CDR3 is made up of 15 amino acids. J lost 4 bases, V lost 5 bases, and 7 bases had no gene match. As DNA, the CDR3 is TGTGCCAGCAGTTTCGACAGGGGAGGAAATCAGCCCCAGCATTTT. It codes for CASSFDRGGNQPQHF.

The rearrangement links TRBV28 to TRBJ2-7, with TRBD2 identical over 13 bases. Per the germline V gene, CDR1 is MDHEN and CDR2 is SYDVKM. There are 17 residues in the CDR3. V shed 5 bases and J 7 bases; nucleotides not matched to a gene: 14. In DNA, the CDR3 is TGTGCCAGCAGTCTGGGACTAGCGGGGCCCCAGTGGAAAGAGCAGTACTTC. It translates to CASSLGLAGPQWKEQYF.

The table lists this clone with a count of one. This rearrangement joins TRBV7-9 to TRBJ2-7, with 9 bases identical to TRBD1. The CDR3 length is 15 residues. The trim removed 0 bases at V and 1 base at J, leaving 1 base unmatched. Germline V gene data show CDR1 as SEHNR and CDR2 as FQNEAQ (reference sequence). CDR3 protein: CASSLAGTGSYEQYF. The CDR3 DNA reads TGTGCCAGCAGCTTAGCCGGGACAGGGTCCTACGAGCAGTACTTC.

CDR3 nucleotide sequence: TGTGCCAGCAGTATCCGGGACAGGGGTCAGCCCCAGCATTTT. As protein: CASSIRDRGQPQHF. The gene calls are TRBV6-5 and TRBJ1-5, with TRBD1 identical over 10 bases. The CDR3 has 14 residues. V lost 5 bases and J lost 6; bases outside the gene matches: 4. CDR1 is MNHEY, CDR2 SVGAGI, per germline.